This T cell receptor (beta chain) was identified in a study of shared clonotypes between healthy human individuals. Germline V gene lookup returns CDR1 SNHLY and CDR2 FYNNEI. V was clipped by 3 bases and J by 1 base; unmatched bases: 12. This CDR3 comprises 17 residues. Produced via immunoSEQ multiplex PCR; TCRdb's table is partial and in-frame only. The table has 550,000 to 800,000 clones, 74% seen once. Sequencing input: memory CD4+ T cells sorted from blood. The subset denotes: CD45RA-negative fraction. This receptor was taken from a woman in her 30s in good health. The gene calls are TRBV2 and TRBJ2-7; TRBD2 agrees at 7 bases. The CDR3 sequence: CASSDRVAGIISYEQYF. The CDR3 bases are TGTGCCAGCAGTGATAGGGTAGCGGGCATAATATCCTACGAGCAGTACTTC.